The clone carrying this TCR beta chain was counted between two and nine times. Its antigen is not known. The V and J ends lost 2 bases and 9 bases respectively, with 16 bases between them. The CDR3 is 15 amino acids. Looked up from germline, CDR1 is MDHEN and CDR2 is SYDVKM. TCRdb's table, derived via immunoSEQ multiplex PCR, lists solely in-frame clones and lacks some. Here the sample spans 400,000 to 600,000 clones, about 76% being singletons. This specimen comes from a study of shared clonotypes between healthy human individuals. Overall study: A few men and two women, aged 18 to 49, were donors. General study results and limits: Represented genetic and exposure-history diversity was restricted by having few donors.

The donor population consisted of healthy HIV-negative adults with no recent acute infections or vaccinations. Each donor was a Caucasian adult residing in Nashville, Tennessee. The sequenced material came from PBMCs. The sequence was collected from a woman between 40 and 55 years old in good health. Some clones in this sample may be carry-over from other donors' samples. The chain couples TRBV28 to TRBJ1-4, with D maybe TRBD1 (6 bases). The CDR3 here is CASSLAAGDGQKLFF. The CDR3 DNA sequence: TGTGCCAGCAGTTTAGCGGCAGGGGATGGGCAAAAACTGTTTTTT.